The sample holds a few counts of the clone carrying this T cell receptor beta chain. These data are taken from a study of metastatic and nonmetastatic thyroid tumors. At the level of the study: Both malignant and benign thyroid patients supplied peripheral blood and tumor or nodule tissue samples, across which the repertoires of these patients were then compared.

Germline loops: CDR1 SGHRS, CDR2 YFSETQ. Trimming removed 0 bases from V and 4 bases from J, with 15 bases in between. The CDR3 contains 16 residues. In the original analysis: Across clinicopathological groups, CDR3 differences served as the basis for building a distant-metastasis classifier for papillary thyroid cancer. TCRdb re-analyzed the PCR reads using MiXCR. The authors' filters were not applied to this entry. Here the sample spans some 28,000 clones, around a fifth being singletons. Thyroid surgery took place with no prior treatment in any patient. V and J are TRBV5-1 and TRBJ2-3; D is ambiguous. The source is a female donor with papillary thyroid cancer or a benign thyroid nodule (not recorded which). Some clones in this sample may be carry-over from other donors' samples. Source material: blood. The CDR3 sequence: CASSLAAQSSPDTQYF. CDR3 in DNA: TGCGCCAGCAGCTTGGCAGCCCAATCGAGCCCAGATACGCAGTATTTT.